What follows are 32 T cell receptor beta chains derived from one specimen sequenced in a study of cytomegalovirus exposure and HLA in healthy donors. PCR amplification relied on 60 Vbeta primers (plus 13 Jbeta primers). Clones were sequenced by immunoSEQ multiplex PCR, and TCRdb holds only the in-frame ones, with some missing. Here the sample spans about 160,000 clones, 79% being singletons. The sample consisted of PBMCs. The source of these receptors is a man in his forties or fifties in good health and CMV-seropositive.

This chain joins TRBV5-1 and TRBJ2-4, with 9 bases fitting TRBD1. The V segment lost 0 bases and the J segment 8 bases; nucleotides outside the gene matches: 9. From germline, CDR1 is SGHRS and CDR2 YFSETQ. The CDR3 covers 16 residues. The CDR3, as DNA: TGCGCCAGCAGCTTGGTGGGACAGGGAGGAGGGGACATTCAGTACTTC. As protein: CASSLVGQGGGDIQYF.

The CDR3 DNA reads as TGTGCCATCAGTGTTAGACAGAACACCGGGGAGCTGTTTTTT. Its translation: CAISVRQNTGELFF. V and J are TRBV10-3 and TRBJ2-2; D gene unclear. Germline assignment: CDR1 ENHRY and CDR2 SYGVKD. The CDR3 loop spans 14 amino acids. V lost 4 bases and J 1 base, leaving 7 bases between the germline ends.

This clone was detected only a few times. This rearrangement joins TRBV30 to TRBJ2-7; TRBD1 might be the D (5 bases). This CDR3 comprises 13 residues. V lost 1 base to trimming and J lost 4 bases, with 11 bases between them. Per germline, CDR1 GTSNPN and CDR2 SVGIG (reference sequence). CDR3 residues: CAWSEGSTYEQYF. The CDR3 DNA reads as TGTGCCTGGAGTGAGGGGTCTACATACGAGCAGTACTTC.

CDR3 DNA sequence: TGTGCCTGGAGTTGGGAGGGCGAGCAGTACTTC. This codes for CAWSWEGEQYF. The J gene is TRBJ2-7, the V gene TRBV30, with 7 bases that match TRBD2. V shed 2 bases, J shed 6 bases, and the junction held 1 base outside the gene matches. Germline V CDR1 and CDR2: GTSNPN, SVGIG (reference sequence). This CDR3 region has 11 residues.

The chain recombines TRBV7-8 with TRBJ1-1; 7 positions match TRBD1. The CDR3 contains 17 residues. The germline V gene encodes CDR1 SGHVS and CDR2 FQNEAQ. V shed 2 bases and J 0 bases; nucleotides not matched to a gene: 9. CDR3: CASSLTRDSSMNTEAFF. In DNA, the CDR3 is TGTGCCAGCAGCTTAACCCGGGACAGTTCAATGAACACTGAAGCTTTCTTT.

J is TRBJ2-5 and V is TRBV11-3; no reliable D call. Per germline, CDR1 SGHNT and CDR2 YENEEA. V was pared by 0 bases and J by 0 bases, with 5 bases between. This CDR3 is 14 amino acids long. The CDR3 coding sequence is TGTGCCAGCAGCTTAGACAGGTACCAAGAGACCCAGTACTTC. This encodes CASSLDRYQETQYF.

This rearrangement joins TRBV19 to TRBJ2-3; 10 nucleotides match TRBD2. Germline CDR1 is LNHDA and CDR2 is SQIVND (reference sequence). CDR3 length: 16 residues. The trim removed 5 bases at V and 0 bases at J, leaving 5 bases unmatched. The CDR3 nucleotides are TGTGCCAGTAGTTCGGGACTAGCGTTAAGCACAGATACGCAGTATTTT. It yields the protein CASSSGLALSTDTQYF.

The chain combines TRBV9 with TRBJ2-5, with 12 bases aligning to TRBD2. The CDR3 loop spans 18 amino acids. Germline lookup yields CDR1 SGDLS and CDR2 YYNGEE. J was trimmed by 4 bases and V by 2 bases; bases with no gene match: 12. CDR3 coding DNA: TGTGCCAGCAGCGTTACCGGACTAGCGGGGAGCGGGGGAGAGACCCAGTACTTC. This encodes CASSVTGLAGSGGETQYF. Full variable domain (missing parts from reference TRBV9 and TRBJ2-5): DSGVTQTPKHLITATGQRVTLRCSPRSGDLSVYWYQQSLDQGLQFLIQYYNGEERAKGNILERFSAQQFPDLHSELNLSSLELGDSALYFCASSVTGLAGSGGETQYFGPGTRLLVL.

This chain uses TRBV2 with TRBJ2-4; perhaps TRBD1 as D (6 bases). Germline CDR1 is SNHLY and CDR2 is FYNNEI. The CDR3 runs to 17 residues. V was cut by 5 bases and J by 5 bases, with 22 bases left in between. The CDR3 nucleotides are TGTGCCAGCAGTAAACTACAGGGAGTAAATACCCAAAACATTCAGTACTTC. This encodes CASSKLQGVNTQNIQYF.

The CDR3 protein is CASSETSRVGRSPLHF. The CDR3 coding sequence is TGCGCCAGCAGCGAGACCAGCAGGGTGGGCAGATCACCCCTCCACTTT. The chain joins TRBV10-2 to TRBJ1-6; D perhaps matches TRBD1 (5 bases). The CDR3 totals 16 residues. CDR1 WSHSY and CDR2 SAAADI come from the germline V gene. V dropped 6 bases and J dropped 10 bases, with 22 bases sitting between them.

To note about this clone: At one end, the junction sequence differs from germline, possibly due to a read error. The rearrangement joins TRBV2 to TRBJ2-7, with 11 bases aligning to TRBD1. CDR1 and CDR2 from the germline V gene are SNHLY and FYNNEI. The CDR3 spans 12 residues. CDR3 in amino acids: CHFRDRGYEQYF. CDR3 sequence (DNA): TGCCACTTCCGGGACAGGGGGTACGAGCAGTACTTC. Based on the CDR3 plus reference TRBV2 and TRBJ2-7, the full variable domain is EPEVTQTPSHQVTQMGQEVILRCVPISNHLYFYWYRQILGQKVEFLVSFYNNEISEKSEIFDDQFSVERPDGSNFTLKIRSTKLEDSAMYFCHFRDRGYEQYFGPGTRLTVT.

J is TRBJ1-5 and V is TRBV27; D is undetermined. CDR1 is MNHEY, CDR2 SMNVEV, per germline (reference sequence). The CDR3 has 16 residues. V lost 0 bases to trimming and J lost 3 bases, with 12 bases between them. The CDR3 region is CASSLSPGLNNQPQHF. As DNA, the CDR3 is TGTGCCAGCAGTTTATCCCCGGGGTTGAACAATCAGCCCCAGCATTTT.

The V gene is TRBV6-4, the J gene TRBJ2-7, with D hard to call. The CDR3 sequence is 13 residues long. Trimming took 2 bases from V and 4 from J, leaving 9 bases between them. Germline CDR1 is MRHNA and CDR2 is SNTAGT. The CDR3 region is CASSDELVYEQYF. The CDR3 nucleotides read TGTGCCAGCAGTGACGAGCTGGTTTACGAGCAGTACTTC.

This sequence joins TRBV28 and TRBJ1-2, with 8 bases lining up with TRBD1. The V and J ends lost 1 base and 7 bases, in that order; junction bases with no gene match: 2. The V gene's germline CDR1 is MDHEN and CDR2 SYDVKM. The CDR3 has 13 residues. CDR3 sequence reads: CASSLSGGGGYTF. CDR3 sequence (DNA): TGTGCCAGCAGTTTATCAGGGGGCGGTGGCTACACCTTC.

V usage is TRBV30 and J usage is TRBJ1-6; tentative D call: TRBD1 (5 bases). Per the germline V gene, CDR1 is GTSNPN and CDR2 is SVGIG (reference sequence). V lost 3 bases and J 7 bases, leaving 25 bases between the germline ends. The CDR3 sequence is 18 residues long. In DNA, the CDR3 is TGTGCCTGGAGCCCCTCGATGGGGGGATTATCTGGGAATTCACCCCTCCACTTT. The encoded protein is CAWSPSMGGLSGNSPLHF.

The V gene is TRBV6-6, the J gene TRBJ1-1; D might be TRBD1 (6 bases). V was trimmed by 4 bases and J by 1 base, leaving 7 bases between them. The CDR3 sequence is 13 residues long. Germline V CDR1 and CDR2: MNHNY, SVGAGI (reference sequence). The CDR3 DNA follows: TGTGCCAGCAGTTTCAGGGGGAACACTGAAGCTTTCTTT. This encodes CASSFRGNTEAFF.

V usage is TRBV28 and J usage is TRBJ1-3; D is uncertain. The CDR3 loop spans 13 amino acids. The germline V gene encodes CDR1 MDHEN and CDR2 SYDVKM. V lost 5 bases, J lost 4 bases, and 9 bases lay in between. CDR3 amino acids: CASSIDIGNTIYF. CDR3 sequence (DNA): TGTGCCAGCAGTATCGACATAGGAAACACCATATATTTT.

For the CDR3, the DNA is TGTGCCAGTAGTATACTCCTCGGGACAGGGTGGGATGAGCAGTTCTTC. Encoded protein: CASSILLGTGWDEQFF. V and J are TRBV19 and TRBJ2-1; 9 positions match TRBD1. V was clipped by 2 bases and J by 8 bases; unmatched bases: 10. The CDR3 is made up of 16 amino acids. Germline V gene lookup returns CDR1 LNHDA and CDR2 SQIVND (reference sequence). The variable domain in full, with the rest retrieved from reference TRBV19 and TRBJ2-1, is DGGITQSPKYLFRKEGQNVTLSCEQNLNHDAMYWYRQDPGQGLRLIYYSQIVNDFQKGDIAEGYSVSREKKESFPLTVTSAQKNPTAFYLCASSILLGTGWDEQFFGPGTRLTVL.

With regard to this clone: Different DNA sequences within this sample yield the same CDR3. CDR3 nucleotides: TGCGCCAGCAGCCTGGACGGGGATCAGCCCCAGCATTTT. Its translation is CASSLDGDQPQHF. This chain uses TRBV5-1 with TRBJ1-5; D uncertain. CDR1 is SGHRS, CDR2 YFSETQ, per germline. This CDR3 spans 13 amino acids. V was trimmed by 4 bases and J by 5 bases, leaving 10 bases between them.

The chain couples TRBV10-3 to TRBJ2-2; TRBD1 might be the D (6 bases). Germline loops: CDR1 ENHRY, CDR2 SYGVKD. This CDR3 spans 13 amino acids. The V and J ends lost 10 bases and 7 bases respectively, with 16 bases between them. As DNA, the CDR3 is TGTGCCAGCTACAGGGAAGAGGACGGGGAGCTGTTTTTT. This sequence encodes CASYREEDGELFF.

This chain links TRBV4-2 with TRBJ2-4, with 9 bases lining up with TRBD1. With 3 bases clipped from V and 7 bases from J, the junction kept 1 base outside the gene matches. The CDR3 sequence is 13 residues long. Germline V gives CDR1 LGHNA, CDR2 YNFKEQ. The CDR3 nucleotides read TGTGCCAGCAGCCACGGGACAGGGAACATTCAGTACTTC. This sequence encodes CASSHGTGNIQYF.

This rearrangement joins TRBV11-1 to TRBJ1-2; 7 nucleotides line up with TRBD1. Germline V lookup: CDR1 SGHAT, CDR2 FQDESV (reference sequence). The CDR3 is 16 residues long. J was trimmed by 5 bases and V by 2 bases; bases with no gene match: 11. The CDR3 coding sequence is TGTGCCAGCAGCTTATCTTCAGGACAGGTCTCTTATGGCTACACCTTC. This codes for CASSLSSGQVSYGYTF.

V and J are TRBV19 and TRBJ1-2; D is uncertain. Germline assignment: CDR1 LNHDA and CDR2 SQIVND (reference sequence). The V and J ends lost 6 bases and 3 bases respectively, with 23 bases between them. The CDR3 is 17 amino acids. This CDR3 reads CASSSETRGGVDYGYTF. The CDR3 DNA follows: TGTGCCAGTAGCTCGGAAACTCGAGGTGGAGTAGACTATGGCTACACCTTC. The complete variable domain, with remaining parts taken from reference TRBV19 and TRBJ1-2, reads DGGITQSPKYLFRKEGQNVTLSCEQNLNHDAMYWYRQDPGQGLRLIYYSQIVNDFQKGDIAEGYSVSREKKESFPLTVTSAQKNPTAFYLCASSSETRGGVDYGYTFGSGTRLTVV.

The rearrangement links TRBV19 to TRBJ2-1, with 10 bases lining up with TRBD2. J lost 15 bases, V lost 6 bases, and 20 bases had no gene match. The CDR3 spans 16 residues. Looked up from germline, CDR1 is LNHDA and CDR2 is SQIVND (reference sequence). This chain's CDR3 is CASSDSSGRARSSRFF. CDR3 DNA sequence: TGTGCCAGTAGCGACTCCAGCGGGAGGGCCCGTAGTAGTCGGTTCTTC.

The chain recombines TRBV28 with TRBJ2-5; perhaps TRBD2 as D (5 bases). Germline CDR1 reads MDHEN; CDR2 reads SYDVKM. V shed 5 bases and J shed 7 bases, with 11 bases lying between them. The CDR3 sequence is 12 residues long. CDR3 residues: CASSAQTRTQYF. CDR3 DNA sequence: TGTGCCAGCAGTGCTCAAACTAGGACCCAGTACTTC.

The rearrangement uses TRBV5-1 and TRBJ1-1; 8 bases are a match to TRBD1. The germline gives CDR1 SGHRS, CDR2 YFSETQ. After removal of 4 bases from V and 4 bases from J, the junction contained 9 bases not matched to a gene. The CDR3 runs to 15 residues. The CDR3 region is CASSRTQGDGTEAFF. The CDR3, as DNA: TGCGCCAGCAGCCGAACACAGGGGGACGGCACTGAAGCTTTCTTT.

This CDR3 reads CATLGGAGRNTQYF. CDR3 DNA: TGTGCCACCCTGGGGGGGGCCGGTCGGAATACGCAGTATTTT. This chain uses TRBV6-5 with TRBJ2-3; D might be TRBD2 (7 bases). This CDR3 region has 14 residues. The V end lost 10 bases, the J end lost 7 bases, and 21 bases lay between the germline ends. Germline-derived CDR1 and CDR2 are MNHEY and SVGAGI.

CDR3 in amino acids: CASSPTMGADNTIYF. The CDR3 region has the DNA TGCGCCAGCAGCCCCACCATGGGGGCGGATAACACCATATATTTT. The V and J genes are TRBV5-1 and TRBJ1-3, with D tentatively TRBD1 (6 bases). Trimming took 4 bases from V and 7 from J, leaving 18 bases between them. The CDR3 extends over 15 amino acids. Germline loops: CDR1 SGHRS, CDR2 YFSETQ.

This clone appeared once. This chain joins TRBV30 and TRBJ2-7; possible D gene TRBD2, 6 bases. This CDR3 has 13 amino acids. CDR1 is GTSNPN, CDR2 SVGIG, per germline (reference sequence). V lost 5 bases to trimming and J lost 0 bases, with 11 bases between them. CDR3 nucleotides: TGTGCCTGGGGGGGACTGTCCTCCTACGAGCAGTACTTC. As protein: CAWGGLSSYEQYF.

The chain couples TRBV9 to TRBJ1-6; 8 bases fit TRBD1. Germline V gives CDR1 SGDLS, CDR2 YYNGEE. With 4 bases clipped from V and 7 bases from J, the junction kept 7 bases outside the gene matches. The CDR3 consists of 15 residues. The CDR3 nucleotides are TGTGCCAGCAGCCCCGGACAGGGTGGGAATTCACCCCTCCACTTT. Its translation is CASSPGQGGNSPLHF.

DNA of the CDR3: TGCGCCAGCAGCTTACAGGGGCTTGGAAACACCATATATTTT. It codes for CASSLQGLGNTIYF. The rearrangement uses TRBV5-1 and TRBJ1-3; 7 positions agree with TRBD1. Germline CDR1 SGHRS, CDR2 YFSETQ. The junction had 2 bases not matched to a gene; V was cut back by 2 bases and J by 3 bases. This CDR3 has 14 amino acids.

V is TRBV6-1 and J is TRBJ2-3; the D gene is possibly TRBD2 (7 bases). CDR3 size: 18 residues. V was cut by 3 bases and J by 3 bases, with 22 bases left in between. In germline, CDR1 is MNHNS, CDR2 SASEGT. CDR3 sequence reads: CASSDNRGGGPGTDTQYF. Here the CDR3 DNA reads TGTGCCAGCAGTGACAATAGGGGGGGAGGGCCGGGTACAGATACGCAGTATTTT.